The present T cell receptor beta chain was sequenced within a study of blood T cell repertoires in COVID-19. Across the study: Sample material is recorded as cDNA or gDNA derived from T cells, B-cell-depleted T cells, or PBMCs.

V was clipped by 6 bases and J by 1 base, with 15 bases between them. The CDR3 covers 15 residues. In germline, CDR1 is MDHEN, CDR2 SYDVKM. TCRdb's copy holds only in-frame clones and misses some; the assay was immunoSEQ multiplex PCR. The top ten clones hold 0.99% of a sample with 150,000 to 200,000 clones, about 88% of them seen once. Material for sequencing was peripheral blood. The origin of this receptor is a man younger than 35 with acute or convalescent COVID-19. The V gene is TRBV28, the J gene TRBJ1-1; possible D gene TRBD1, 5 bases. The CDR3 spells CASSPLGGRNTEAFF. The CDR3 coding sequence is TGTGCCAGCAGCCCATTGGGGGGGAGGAACACTGAAGCTTTCTTT.